This TCR beta chain is drawn from a study of blood T cells in healthy people across ages (dated by TCRdb to between 2015 and 2016). About the study as a whole: In model experiments, template switching captured roughly one uniquely barcoded TCR beta cDNA molecule for every two T cells. Using deep sequencing normalized with unique cDNA molecular identifiers, the study measured how TCR beta repertoire diversity changes with age. The donors were divided into four age groups: young (average around 16 years), middle-aged (approximately 41), aged (approximately 62) and long-lived (82). The study analyzed two additional independent replicas of 1 million unique cDNA reads from the same blood draw for two donors, one aged 18 to 30 and one aged 80 or older.

The roughly 39 donors, aged about 6 to 95 years, were systemically healthy Caucasian individuals from Russia. Around 9.8 milliliters of peripheral blood were collected from each donor into EDTA-treated Vacutainer tubes. PBMCs were isolated by Ficoll-Paque density-gradient centrifugation, with at least 6 million obtained per sample. Trizol reagent was used to extract total RNA from PBMCs, with at least 6 micrograms per sample. The percentages of naive CD45RAhigh/CD27high T cells were determined by flow cytometry on a PBMC aliquot from every donor. Including the terminal cysteine and phenylalanine, the CDR3 comprises 14 residues. CDR3 DNA is the only sequence kept; it has 42 bases, read in frame from the first base. CDR1 and CDR2 are drawn from the germline V gene (reference sequence): DFQATT, SNEGSKA. The library was obtained by 5' RACE. The listed sequencing device is Illumina HiSeq 2500. A second PCR of roughly 6 to 11 cycles was performed with a sample-barcoded 5' primer and a J-beta primer mix. A template-switch 5' adaptor carrying 12 random nucleotides introduced a unique molecular identifier onto each TCR beta cDNA molecule. Each sample yielded at least 2.5 million CDR3-containing paired-end reads. The Mint cDNA synthesis kit, primed by a TRBC-specific oligonucleotide, was used to synthesize first-strand cDNA from all RNA. All cDNA was treated with uracil-DNA glycosylase and then went through a first 18-cycle PCR with the universal primers M1SS and BC2_uni_R. Concerning the study's data processing: Normalization of each sample was performed by random selection of 1 million high-quality reads, each carrying a distinct molecular identifier. Reads with shared molecular identifiers were discarded instead of being binned into consensus sequences. MiTCR, with a Q25 quality threshold and the strictest error-elimination algorithm, was used for CDR3 identification, clonotype clustering and error correction. A nonparametric unseen species model with Euler transformation was used to estimate lower-bound total TCR beta diversity. TCRdb trimmed public reads at Q25 via fastp, called clones via MiXCR and kept in-frame beta chains. Every entry covers one CDR3 protein and lists the most common genes and DNA from its rows. For this entry, the V and J calls and clone size follow TCRdb and not the study's own pipeline. This sample is represented by 750,000 to 950,000 distinct CDR3 sequences; 25% to 30% of them were singletons. Together, the top ten hold 9.5% to 13% of the sample.

About this clonotype itself: This clone's antigen is unknown. A read error may produce the germline difference seen at one junction end.

Broad study findings and their caveats: Observed TCR beta diversity correlated strongly with the percentage of naive T cells measured by flow cytometry. Compared with the aged group, more naive CD4+ T cells, fewer expanded clones and increased TCR diversity were shown by the long-lived group, suggesting age selection. Because profiling used bulk unsorted PBMCs, naive and antigen-experienced compartments could not be compared conclusively. As age increased, observed TCR beta diversity per million T cells dropped in a roughly linear way, and a significant reduction was already evident by age about 36. Estimates of total diversity based on one million sequenced T cells were considered lower bounds and underestimates. Because donor CMV infection status was unknown, age-related changes in expanded clonotypes were potentially confounded.

These data are also associated with another study on T cells of mothers and their children. Drawing on the second study: Nine systemically healthy Caucasian individuals served as donors, namely three mothers together with their six children. cDNA synthesis used all of the extracted RNA, with 1.5 ug of RNA in each 15 ul reaction. In the second PCR, the M1S primer introduced both the sample barcodes and 2-4 random nucleotides. Each mother yielded over 10 million TCR beta CDR3 reads and each child about 3 million reads. Thymic selection shapes the output of TCR recombination in a similar way in related and unrelated pairs, and inherited differences have a minor effect. Related mother-child pairs always showed normalized repertoire overlap that was slightly higher than in unrelated mother-child pairs, though the difference was never significant. Persistent microchimeric T cell clones were not detected, at a sensitivity of 85 to 100 clones per million clonotypes. In the study, deep NGS was used to compare the TCR beta repertoires of mothers and children, and features distinguishing related mother-child pairs from unrelated individuals were sought. Mothers averaged roughly 40 +/- 4 years of age and children averaged about 12 +/- 4 years. After adapters were ligated using NEBNext reagents, the libraries underwent 100+100 nt paired-end sequencing on an Illumina HiSeq 2000. Mother and child libraries were prepared a month apart and sequenced in separate runs to prevent cross-contamination. Between roughly 500,000 and 2,000,000 distinct TCR beta clonotypes were identified per donor. Naive TCR beta clonotypes were estimated from low-frequency clonotypes matched to each donor's FACS-determined naive share, without sorting.

The chain is assembled from TRBV20-1 and TRBJ2-1, with 11 junctional bases fitting TRBD2. This receptor was obtained from a woman aged 40 to 50 in good health. The sequenced material came from blood. The CDR3 protein is CSARTSGRGNGQFF. At the DNA level, the sequence is TGCAGCGCTAGAACTAGCGGGAGAGGTAATGGGCAGTTCTTC.